The 8 T cell receptor beta chains in this list originate from one sample, sequenced in a study of OX40 agonist ivuxolimab in advanced cancers. Clones were read by immunoSEQ multiplex PCR, and TCRdb kept only the in-frame ones, dropping some. The sample contains roughly 95,000 clones, around 86% of which appear only once. The sample consisted of CD4+ or CD8+ T cells sorted from blood, taken in a trial of the OX40 agonist ivuxolimab. The receptors were sampled from an adult with an advanced solid tumor such as melanoma, head and neck, liver or kidney cancer.

The chain is built from TRBV9 and TRBJ2-2; no firm D call. From germline, CDR1 is SGDLS and CDR2 YYNGEE. V was clipped by 4 bases and J by 5 bases, with 12 bases between them. The CDR3 loop spans 14 amino acids. In DNA form, the CDR3 reads TGTGCCAGCAGCCCCAAAACTGGGACCGGGGAGCTGTTTTTT. Translated: CASSPKTGTGELFF.

CDR3 sequence reads: CASSRDRGGQETQYF. DNA for the CDR3: TGCGCCAGCAGCCGGGACAGGGGGGGCCAAGAGACCCAGTACTTC. This chain uses TRBV5-1 with TRBJ2-5, with 11 bases identical to TRBD1. The CDR3 consists of 15 residues. Unmatched junction bases numbered 3, after V lost 4 bases and J lost 1 base. Germline V gives CDR1 SGHRS, CDR2 YFSETQ.

The CDR3 DNA reads as TGTGCCAGCAGTGAATCTACAGGGCGCGAAAAACTGTTTTTT. Its protein product is CASSESTGREKLFF. The V and J genes are TRBV2 and TRBJ1-4; a possible D gene is TRBD1 (6 bases). V was pared by 2 bases and J by 8 bases, with 12 bases between. Per the germline V gene, CDR1 is SNHLY and CDR2 is FYNNEI. The CDR3 covers 14 residues.

This chain links TRBV28 with TRBJ1-4; the match to TRBD1 covers 9 bases. Unmatched junction bases numbered 8, after V lost 5 bases and J lost 7 bases. Germline V gene sequence: CDR1 MDHEN, CDR2 SYDVKM. The length of the CDR3 is 15 residues. In nucleotides, the CDR3 is TGTGCCAGCAGTATCGAGGACAGGGGACGTGAAAAACTGTTTTTT. Translating it yields CASSIEDRGREKLFF.

This sequence joins TRBV4-1 and TRBJ2-7; either TRBD1 or TRBD2 may fit D (5 bases each). The germline V gene has CDR1 MGHRA and CDR2 YSYEKL. The ends were cut back, 4 bases at V and 3 bases at J, with 19 bases in the middle. The CDR3 sequence is 16 residues long. The DNA for the CDR3 is TGCGCCAGCAGCCCGGACGGGGCACGAGGGAACTACGAGCAGTACTTC. Translating gives CASSPDGARGNYEQYF.

The chain combines TRBV2 with TRBJ2-1; D is uncertain. Germline CDR1 SNHLY, CDR2 FYNNEI. With 6 bases removed from V and 5 bases from J, the gap between germline ends came to 14 bases. The CDR3 is 14 amino acids. The DNA of the CDR3 is TGTGCCAGCAGGTCCCGATTTATCGACAATGAGCAGTTCTTC. It codes for CASRSRFIDNEQFF.

This clone was recorded once. The chain employs TRBV28 and TRBJ1-5; 9 bases fit TRBD1. The trim removed 5 bases at V and 4 bases at J, leaving 6 bases unmatched. CDR3 length equals 15 residues. Germline V gene sequence: CDR1 MDHEN, CDR2 SYDVKM. The CDR3 DNA sequence: TGTGCCAGCAGTCCCCACAGGGGGCGGAATCAGCCCCAGCATTTT. Its protein is CASSPHRGRNQPQHF.

This clone was observed a single time. J is TRBJ2-7 and V is TRBV28, with D maybe TRBD2 (6 bases). The V end was cut by 6 bases, the J end by 2 bases, with 20 bases between. CDR3 length: 16 amino acids. Germline V CDR1 and CDR2: MDHEN, SYDVKM. The CDR3 protein is CASRPVGGKGTYEQYF. DNA of the CDR3: TGTGCCAGCAGGCCGGTTGGAGGGAAGGGGACCTACGAGCAGTACTTC.